This T cell receptor (beta chain) emerged from a study of cytomegalovirus exposure and HLA in healthy donors. Across the whole study: As released early, the data held 70 million to 100 million unique TCRs from HLA-typed donors. Whole-study results and caveats: A later analysis reportedly found fewer N-insertions in an Asian-associated ancestry cluster than the roughly 670-donor mean.

The CDR3 loop spans 13 amino acids. V was pared by 6 bases and J by 5 bases, with 12 bases between. CDR1 MNHEY and CDR2 SMNVEV come from the germline V gene (reference sequence). As for this clone: Its target is not known.

Amplification used 60 Vbeta primers and 13 Jbeta primers. TCRdb keeps only in-frame clones here, not all; method: immunoSEQ multiplex PCR. The sample records 90,000 to 120,000 clones, roughly 70% being singletons. The chain has TRBV27 and TRBJ2-3; D is uncertain. The specimen was PBMCs. This clonotype was sampled from a man aged 40-49 years in good health and CMV-seropositive. Here the CDR3 DNA reads TGTGCCAGCAGCGGGTCGTACGGAGATACGCAGTATTTT. Translation gives CASSGSYGDTQYF.